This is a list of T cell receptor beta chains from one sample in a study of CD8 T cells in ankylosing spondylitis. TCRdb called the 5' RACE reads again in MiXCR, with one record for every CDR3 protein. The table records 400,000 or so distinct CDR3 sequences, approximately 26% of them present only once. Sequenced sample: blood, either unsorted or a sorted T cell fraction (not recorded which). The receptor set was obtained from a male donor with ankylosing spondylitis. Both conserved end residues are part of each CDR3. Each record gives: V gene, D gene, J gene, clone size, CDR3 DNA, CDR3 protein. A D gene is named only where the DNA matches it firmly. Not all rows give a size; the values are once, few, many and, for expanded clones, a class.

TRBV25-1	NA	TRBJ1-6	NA	TGTGCCAGCAGTGAAGGAACAGACTGGAATTCACCCCTCCACTTT	CASSEGTDWNSPLHF
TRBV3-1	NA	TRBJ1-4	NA	TGTGCCAGCAGCCAAGTGCAGGGACGGGAAAAACTGTTTTTT	CASSQVQGREKLFF
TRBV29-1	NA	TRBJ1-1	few	TGCAGCGTCGAAAAGCTTGACAAGAACACTGAAGCTTTCTTT	CSVEKLDKNTEAFF
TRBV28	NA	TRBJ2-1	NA	TGTGCCAGCAGTTTAAGCTTAGGGGCTAAGAGTGAGCAGTTCTTC	CASSLSLGAKSEQFF
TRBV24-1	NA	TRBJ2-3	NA	TGTGCCACCAGTGAAGGGGGGTCCACAGATACGCAGTATTTT	CATSEGGSTDTQYF
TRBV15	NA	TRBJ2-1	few	TGTGCCACCAGCAGAGAGACCCTCCATGAGCAGTTCTTC	CATSRETLHEQFF
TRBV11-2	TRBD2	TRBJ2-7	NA	TGTGCCAGCAGCTTAGTTCCGGGAGGTCTCTACGAGCAGTACTTC	CASSLVPGGLYEQYF
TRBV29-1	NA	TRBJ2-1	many	TGCAGCGTTGAGTTTAGGAAAAATGAGCAGTTCTTC	CSVEFRKNEQFF
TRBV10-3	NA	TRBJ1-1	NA	TGTGCCATCACTTTCGACACGAACACTGAAGCTTTCTTT	CAITFDTNTEAFF
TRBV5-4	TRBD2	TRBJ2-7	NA	TGTGCCAGCAGCTTTGAGCGGGAGGGCCCCGAGCAGTACTTC	CASSFEREGPEQYF
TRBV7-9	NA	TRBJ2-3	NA	TGTGCCAGCAGCTTATCTGAAACTAGCACAGATACGCAGTATTTT	CASSLSETSTDTQYF
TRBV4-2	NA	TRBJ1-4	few	TGTGCCAGCAGCCATACCCCGGGCGGGGAAAAACTGTTTTTT	CASSHTPGGEKLFF
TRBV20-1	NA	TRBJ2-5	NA	TGCAGTGCTAGCACCCCCCCCGGGACGTACCTCCAAGAGACCCAGTACTTC	CSASTPPGTYLQETQYF
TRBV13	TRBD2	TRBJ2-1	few	TGTGCCAGCAGCTCCTTCGGTAGCGGGAGTCGGGATGAGCAGTTCTTC	CASSSFGSGSRDEQFF
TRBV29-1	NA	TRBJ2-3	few	TGCAGCGTCCTACGGAGCCCTAGCACAGATACGCAGTATTTT	CSVLRSPSTDTQYF
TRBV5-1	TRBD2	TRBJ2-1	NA	TGCGCCAGCAGACTTAGCGGGAGCCCTTACAATGAGCAGTTCTTC	CASRLSGSPYNEQFF
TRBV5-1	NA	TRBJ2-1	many	TGCGCCAGCAGCTTGGCCGGGTATGAGCAGTTCTTC	CASSLAGYEQFF
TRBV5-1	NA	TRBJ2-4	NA	TGCGCCAGCAGCGTCGCGGTCCCTCCCGAAAACATTCAGTACTTC	CASSVAVPPENIQYF
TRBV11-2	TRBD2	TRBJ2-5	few	TGTGCCAGCAGCTTATGGGCTGGGACTAGCGGTCAAGAGACCCAGTACTTC	CASSLWAGTSGQETQYF
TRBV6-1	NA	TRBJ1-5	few	TGTGCCAGCAGTCCGTCAGGCCCCGGCAATCAGCCCCAGCATTTT	CASSPSGPGNQPQHF
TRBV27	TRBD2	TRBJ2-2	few	TGTGCCAGCAGTTTATCGGGGGCGGGGGGAAACACCGGGGAGCTGTTTTTT	CASSLSGAGGNTGELFF
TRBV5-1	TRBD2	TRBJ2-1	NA	TGCGCCAGCACCCAGACTAGCGGGAGCCCCTACAATGAGCAGTTCTTC	CASTQTSGSPYNEQFF
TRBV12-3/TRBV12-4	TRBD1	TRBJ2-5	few	TGTGCCAGCAGTTTCGGCGACAGGGATGTGGAGACCCAGTACTTC	CASSFGDRDVETQYF
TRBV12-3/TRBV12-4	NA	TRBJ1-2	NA	TGTGCCAGCAGTTTGGGTAACCGTGGAGGCTACACCTTC	CASSLGNRGGYTF
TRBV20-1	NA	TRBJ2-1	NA	TGCAGTGCTAGGGGGGCGGGGCGTGGGTGGCAGTTCTTC	CSARGAGRGWQFF
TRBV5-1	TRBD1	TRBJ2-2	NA	TGCGCCAGCAGCGGGGGACAGGCCGCGAACACCGGGGAGCTGTTTTTT	CASSGGQAANTGELFF
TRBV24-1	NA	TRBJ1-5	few	TGTGCCACCAGTGGAGGTGATCAGCCCCAGCATTTT	CATSGGDQPQHF
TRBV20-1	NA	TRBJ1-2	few	TGCAGTGCTACGGTTGGGCAGAACTATGGCTACACCTTC	CSATVGQNYGYTF
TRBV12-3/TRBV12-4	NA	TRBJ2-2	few	TGTGCCAGCAGTCGTATAGGGACGGCGAACACCGGGGAGCTGTTTTTT	CASSRIGTANTGELFF
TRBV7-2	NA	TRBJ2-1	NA	TGTGCCAGCGGCAGAGGGGGTGGCGATGAGCAGTTCTTC	CASGRGGGDEQFF
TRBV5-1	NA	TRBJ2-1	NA	TGCGCCAGCAGCCCGAAGGAGAGCGGACGAGAGCAGTTCTTC	CASSPKESGREQFF
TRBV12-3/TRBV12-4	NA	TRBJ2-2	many	TGTGCCAGCAGTCGCCTAGGGACCGGGGAGCTGTTTTTT	CASSRLGTGELFF
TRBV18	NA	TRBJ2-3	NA	TGTGCCAGCTCACCACCTCCTGTTTCAGATACGCAGTATTTT	CASSPPPVSDTQYF
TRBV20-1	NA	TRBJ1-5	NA	TGCAGTGCACCGTTTCCAACAGGGTTTGGCAATCAGCCCCAGCATTTT	CSAPFPTGFGNQPQHF
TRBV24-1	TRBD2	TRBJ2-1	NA	TGTGCCACCGCGACGACTAGCGGTGCTTCCTACAATGAGCAGTTCTTC	CATATTSGASYNEQFF
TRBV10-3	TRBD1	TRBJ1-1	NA	TGTGCCATCAGTGAGGGGACAGGGGTTAACACTGAAGCTTTCTTT	CAISEGTGVNTEAFF
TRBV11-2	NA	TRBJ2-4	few	TGTGCCAGCAGCCCAGGGGTCCCGGGGACTTTTTCCAAAAACATTCAGTACTTC	CASSPGVPGTFSKNIQYF
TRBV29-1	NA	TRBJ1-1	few	TGCAGCGTTGAAGATCTCAGCGATAACACTGAAGCTTTCTTT	CSVEDLSDNTEAFF
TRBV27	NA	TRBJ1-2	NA	TGTGCCAGCAGTCCCGGGGGTTATGATGGCTACACCTTC	CASSPGGYDGYTF
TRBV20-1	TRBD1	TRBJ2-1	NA	TGCAGTGCTAGAGACCGCTCGGGACAGGTTTACAATGAGCAGTTCTTC	CSARDRSGQVYNEQFF
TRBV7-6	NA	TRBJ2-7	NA	TGTGCCAGCAGCTTAGGTTCCAGCGGCTGGGACGAGCAGTACTTC	CASSLGSSGWDEQYF
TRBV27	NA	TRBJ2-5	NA	TGTGCCAGCAGTTTATCTAATCGTTGGGGAACGGGGCAAGAGACCCAGTACTTC	CASSLSNRWGTGQETQYF
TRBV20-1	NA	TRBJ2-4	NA	TGCAGTGCTAGAGAAACGGTCAATCTGTGGTGGACCAAAAACATTCAGTACTTC	CSARETVNLWWTKNIQYF
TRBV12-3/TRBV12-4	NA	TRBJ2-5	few	TGTGCCAGCAGTTCACTTCAGCAGGGGGGTCGAGAGACCCAGTACTTC	CASSSLQQGGRETQYF
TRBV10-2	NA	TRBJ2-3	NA	TGCGCCAGCAGTGATCAAGGCGGGAGCACAGATACGCAGTATTTT	CASSDQGGSTDTQYF
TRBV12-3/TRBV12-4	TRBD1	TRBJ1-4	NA	TGTGCCAGCAGACTCGACAGGGATAAACTGTTTTTT	CASRLDRDKLFF
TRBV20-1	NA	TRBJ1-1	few	TGCAGTGCCAGCCAGACGAACACTGAAGCTTTCTTT	CSASQTNTEAFF
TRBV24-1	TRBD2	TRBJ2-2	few	TGTGCCACCAGTGATCCTACTAGCGGGAGGGAACTCGGGGAGCTGTTTTTT	CATSDPTSGRELGELFF